This T cell receptor beta chain was retrieved from a study of shared clonotypes between healthy human individuals. TCRdb's table, derived via immunoSEQ multiplex PCR, lists solely in-frame clones and lacks some. The sample comprises 950,000 to 1,100,000 clones, about three quarters of which are singletons, and around 1.5% rests with the top ten. Germline V lookup: CDR1 MDHEN, CDR2 SYDVKM. There are 11 residues in the CDR3. With 6 bases removed from V and 2 bases from J, the gap between germline ends came to 5 bases. Sequencing was performed on memory CD4+ T cells sorted from blood. Regarding subset: CD45RA-negative fraction. This TCR was recovered from a man younger than 35 in good health. The gene calls are TRBV28 and TRBJ2-7; D is unresolved. For the CDR3, the DNA is TGTGCCAGCAGGGCTCCCTACGAGCAGTACTTC. This codes for CASRAPYEQYF.